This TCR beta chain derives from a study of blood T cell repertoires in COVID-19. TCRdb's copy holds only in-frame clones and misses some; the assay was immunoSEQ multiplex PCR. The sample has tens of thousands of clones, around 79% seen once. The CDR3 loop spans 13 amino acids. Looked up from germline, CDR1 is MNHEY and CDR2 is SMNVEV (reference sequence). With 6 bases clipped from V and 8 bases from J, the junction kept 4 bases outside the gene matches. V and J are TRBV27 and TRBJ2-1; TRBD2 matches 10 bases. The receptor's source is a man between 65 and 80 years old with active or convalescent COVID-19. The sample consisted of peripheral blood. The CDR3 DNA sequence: TGTGCCAGCAGCCTAGCGGGAGTCGATGAGCAGTTCTTC. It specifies CASSLAGVDEQFF.